The subject of this entry is one TCR beta chain. Per the study methods: Reference gene primer amplification yielded estimated nucleated cell counts. Sequencing was performed with immunoSEQ multiplex PCR; in TCRdb, only in-frame clones are kept and a portion is missing. V, J and clone size reflect that table, while D and trimming were determined from the DNA. The data hold approximately 380,000 clones, with 88% observed a single time. The data originate from a study of blood T cell repertoires in COVID-19. Across fewer than 25 US areas, participants ranged in age from 18 to 89 years. Clinical history reported by participants formed the basis on which cohorts were assigned. The sequencing sample was made of PBMCs or T cells enriched from blood (not recorded which). The TCR originated in a woman aged 18-35 years who had recovered from COVID-19.

CDR3 region: CASIRTGRYYGYTF. The CDR3 DNA sequence: TGTGCCAGCATTCGGACAGGGAGGTACTATGGCTACACCTTC. The chain uses TRBV28 and TRBJ1-2; 8 nucleotides agree with TRBD1. V shed 7 bases, J shed 3 bases, and the junction held 7 bases outside the gene matches. The CDR3 sequence is 14 residues long. The germline V gene encodes CDR1 MDHEN and CDR2 SYDVKM.